One and the same sample provided the 2 T cell receptor beta chains below, sequenced in a study of metastatic and nonmetastatic thyroid tumors. None of the patients had undergone any treatment ahead of thyroid surgery. TCRdb reassembled clones from the PCR reads with MiXCR. The sample lists 23,000 or so clones, about 13% seen once, with approximately 17% in the top ten. Sequencing was performed on blood. The receptors derive from a female donor with papillary thyroid cancer or a benign thyroid nodule (not recorded which). Some clones in this sample may be carry-over from other donors' samples.

The table lists this clone with a few counts. One base away lies a much larger clone, so this may be a sequencing read error. This rearrangement joins TRBV20-1 to TRBJ2-3; D is perhaps TRBD2 (6 bases). V lost 1 base, J lost 4 bases, and 15 bases lay in between. The CDR3 sequence is 15 residues long. Germline values: CDR1 DFQATT, CDR2 SNEGSKA (reference sequence). As DNA, the CDR3 is TGCAGTGCTAGAGCCGCCGGGGCTAGCGCAGATACGCAGTATTTT. Translated, it gives CSARAAGASADTQYF.

This clone showed up many times. CDR3 coding DNA: TGTGCCAGCAGCCTCCGACAGGGCGGTGGGGCCAACGTCCTGACTTTC. Translation gives CASSLRQGGGANVLTF. The V and J genes are TRBV28 and TRBJ2-6, with TRBD1 identical over 7 bases. CDR3 size: 16 residues. Unmatched junction bases numbered 8, after V lost 6 bases and J lost 3 bases. Germline-derived CDR1 and CDR2 are MDHEN and SYDVKM.